This T cell receptor beta chain was captured in a study of blood T cell repertoires in COVID-19. Overall study context: T cells, B-cell-depleted T cells, or PBMCs provided the cDNA or gDNA that served as material.

Germline V gene sequence: CDR1 MNHEY, CDR2 SVGAGI. There are 12 residues in the CDR3. This table comes from immunoSEQ multiplex PCR, and its TCRdb copy is limited to in-frame clones, with some not included. The data contain about 210,000 clones, approximately 86% of them singletons. As regards this clone: The germline gene is not matched at one end of the junction; a read error may be the cause.

This chain uses TRBV6-5 with TRBJ1-2, with 7 bases fitting TRBD1. This receptor was identified in a man younger than 35 with active or convalescent COVID-19. Sequencing was carried out using peripheral blood. In DNA, the CDR3 is TGTGCCAGCAGTCTACCGACAGGGCGGGTAGAGTTC. This sequence encodes CASSLPTGRVEF.